Included here is one T cell receptor beta chain sequence, with context. Its antigen is undetermined. This record comes from a study of blood T cells in healthy people across ages. Study as a whole: With template switching, about one barcoded beta molecule was captured per two T cells.

Study results and caveats: The recorded TCR beta diversity per million T cells decreased in a roughly linear manner with age. Long-lived and aged donors differed, with more naive CD4+ cells and higher diversity in the long-lived.

The authors extracted at least 5 micrograms of total RNA per sample. A sample-barcoded 5' primer and a J-beta primer mix were used in a second PCR of about 6 to 12 cycles. TCRdb called the 5' RACE reads again in MiXCR, with one record for every CDR3 protein. The data contain 1.5 million or so distinct CDR3 sequences, approximately 40% of them seen just once; the ten biggest clones take up 7.9%. CDR1 SNHLY and CDR2 FYNNEI come from the germline V gene. Trimming shortened V by 4 bases and J by 4 bases, and 13 bases separated the two germline ends. The CDR3 is made up of 14 amino acids. The V call is TRBV2, the J call TRBJ1-2; possible D gene TRBD1, 5 bases. Sequencing used blood. The TCR sequence derives from a woman between 18 and 29 years old in good health. CDR3 sequence reads: CASSVTDSPYGYTF. The CDR3 DNA sequence: TGTGCCAGCAGTGTGACCGACAGCCCCTATGGCTACACCTTC.